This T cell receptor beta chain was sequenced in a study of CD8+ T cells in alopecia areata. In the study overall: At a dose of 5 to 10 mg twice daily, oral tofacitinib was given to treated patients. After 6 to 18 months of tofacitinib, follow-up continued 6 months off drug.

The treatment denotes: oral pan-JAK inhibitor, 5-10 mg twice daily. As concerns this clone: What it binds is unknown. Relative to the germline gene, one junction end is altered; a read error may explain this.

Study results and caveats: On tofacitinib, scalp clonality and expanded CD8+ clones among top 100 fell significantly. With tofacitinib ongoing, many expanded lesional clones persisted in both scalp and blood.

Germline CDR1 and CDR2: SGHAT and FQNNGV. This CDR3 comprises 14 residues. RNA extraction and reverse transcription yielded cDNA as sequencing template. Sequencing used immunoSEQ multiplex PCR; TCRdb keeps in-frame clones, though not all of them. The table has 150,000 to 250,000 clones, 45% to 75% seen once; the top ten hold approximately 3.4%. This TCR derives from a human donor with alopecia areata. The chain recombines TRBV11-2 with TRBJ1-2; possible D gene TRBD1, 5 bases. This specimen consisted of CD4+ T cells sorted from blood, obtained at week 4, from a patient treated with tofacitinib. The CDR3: CASNLGAQTGGYTF. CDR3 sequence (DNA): TGTGCCAGCAACTTAGGGGCCCAAACGGGAGGCTACACCTTC.